This T cell receptor beta chain was identified in a study of regulatory T cells in long-lasting Graves disease. Construction of TCR beta libraries relied on iRepertoire HTBI primers and on Arm-PCR targeting CDR3 regions. MiXCR was run by TCRdb on the multiplex PCR reads, yielding one entry per CDR3 protein. Here the sample spans a few hundred thousand distinct CDR3 sequences, 21% being singletons. This clonotype was counted at least ten times. Indicated time point: persistent/refractory GD, antithyroid drugs over 5 years with positive TRAb. Researchers made the TCR library from RNA that was extracted from PBMCs. Trimming removed 8 bases from V and 1 base from J; junction bases left unmatched: 5. The CDR3 consists of 14 residues. CDR1 and CDR2 (germline): SGHRS, YFSETQ.

The clonotype originates from a female donor with Graves disease. V gene TRBV5-1 combines with J gene TRBJ2-2, with 7 nucleotides matching TRBD1. Sequenced here: peripheral blood mononuclear cells (PBMCs), sampled when the disease was refractory, from a patient treated with antithyroid drugs. The CDR3 region is CASGTAMNTGELFF. The CDR3 DNA reads TGCGCCAGTGGGACAGCGATGAACACCGGGGAGCTGTTTTTT.